Listed below are T cell receptor beta chains from one sample, sequenced in a study of blood T cell repertoires in COVID-19. TCRdb keeps only in-frame clones here, not all; method: immunoSEQ multiplex PCR. The sample has just under 65,000 clones; around 73% are singletons. Input material: peripheral blood. The receptors were sampled from a man aged 55 to 69 with COVID-19, enrolled during active disease. Both conserved end residues are part of each CDR3. D genes are given only for firm matches. Size is stated for part of the rows, as once, few or many counts, or as a class when the clone is expanded.

v_gene: TRBV28; d_gene: NA; abundance: NA; j_gene: TRBJ1-1; CDR3nt: TGTGCCAGCAGGCCAGGGCTCTCAGACACTGAAGCTTTCTTT; CDR3aa: CASRPGLSDTEAFF
v_gene: TRBV18; d_gene: NA; abundance: once; j_gene: TRBJ2-1; CDR3nt: TGTGCCAGCTCACCTAAGAGGGACTACAATGAGCAGTTCTTC; CDR3aa: CASSPKRDYNEQFF
v_gene: TRBV14; d_gene: NA; abundance: NA; j_gene: TRBJ2-7; CDR3nt: TGTGCCAGCAGCCACTTCCGGGACTTGGGGGAGCAGTACTTC; CDR3aa: CASSHFRDLGEQYF
v_gene: TRBV9; d_gene: TRBD2; abundance: NA; j_gene: TRBJ2-7; CDR3nt: TGTGCCAGCAGCGTAGGAGGACTAGCGGGGGCCACGAGCTCCTACGAGCAGTACTTC; CDR3aa: CASSVGGLAGATSSYEQYF
v_gene: TRBV5-1; d_gene: NA; abundance: NA; j_gene: TRBJ2-1; CDR3nt: TGCGCCAGCAGCCCCGGATCGGGTGGCAATGAGCAGTTCTTC; CDR3aa: CASSPGSGGNEQFF
v_gene: TRBV6-5; d_gene: TRBD2; abundance: NA; j_gene: TRBJ2-3; CDR3nt: TGTGCCAGCAGCTCCACTAGCGGGATTACAGATACGCAGTATTTT; CDR3aa: CASSSTSGITDTQYF
v_gene: TRBV19; d_gene: TRBD1; abundance: once; j_gene: TRBJ2-2; CDR3nt: TGTGCCACCGAAGGGACAGGACCCACCGGGGAGCTGTTTTTT; CDR3aa: CATEGTGPTGELFF
v_gene: TRBV12-5; d_gene: NA; abundance: NA; j_gene: TRBJ2-7; CDR3nt: TGTGCTAGTGGTTTGGTCCAATACGAGCAGTACTTC; CDR3aa: CASGLVQYEQYF
v_gene: TRBV10-1; d_gene: NA; abundance: few; j_gene: TRBJ2-3; CDR3nt: TGCGCCAGCAGTGCGCAACAGGGTACGGGTACGCAGTATTTT; CDR3aa: CASSAQQGTGTQYF
v_gene: TRBV15; d_gene: NA; abundance: NA; j_gene: TRBJ1-4; CDR3nt: TGTGCCACCGGTGAGAGGCTTAATGAAAAACTGTTTTTT; CDR3aa: CATGERLNEKLFF
v_gene: TRBV30; d_gene: NA; abundance: once; j_gene: TRBJ2-6; CDR3nt: TGTGCTTATTACAGGGCCTCTGGGGCCAACGTCCTGACTTTC; CDR3aa: CAYYRASGANVLTF
v_gene: TRBV28; d_gene: TRBD2; abundance: few; j_gene: TRBJ2-1; CDR3nt: TGTGCCAGCAGTCCCTGGACTAGCGGGAACCACAATGAGCAGTTCTTC; CDR3aa: CASSPWTSGNHNEQFF
v_gene: TRBV7-9; d_gene: NA; abundance: NA; j_gene: TRBJ1-5; CDR3nt: TGTGCCAGCAGCCCACAGGGTCAGCCCCAGCATTTT; CDR3aa: CASSPQGQPQHF
v_gene: TRBV18; d_gene: TRBD1; abundance: NA; j_gene: TRBJ1-5; CDR3nt: TGTGCCAGCTCCGTGCAAGGACAGGGTGGGCAGCCCCAGCATTTT; CDR3aa: CASSVQGQGGQPQHF
v_gene: TRBV28; d_gene: NA; abundance: NA; j_gene: TRBJ1-5; CDR3nt: TGTGCCAGCAGGGCAGGACTGACAAGCAATCAGCCCCAGCATTTT; CDR3aa: CASRAGLTSNQPQHF
v_gene: TRBV6-6; d_gene: NA; abundance: NA; j_gene: TRBJ1-1; CDR3nt: TGTGCCAGCAGTTATGCGGAGAACACTGAAGCTTTCTTT; CDR3aa: CASSYAENTEAFF
v_gene: TRBV15; d_gene: TRBD2; abundance: NA; j_gene: TRBJ2-3; CDR3nt: TGTGCCACCAGCGACGCTTATAGGGGAGGGGATACGCAGTATTTT; CDR3aa: CATSDAYRGGDTQYF
v_gene: TRBV5-1; d_gene: TRBD2; abundance: NA; j_gene: TRBJ2-1; CDR3nt: TGCGCCAGCCAGGGAGGGGCTAGAACGGCTGAGCAGTTCTTC; CDR3aa: CASQGGARTAEQFF
v_gene: TRBV7-2; d_gene: TRBD1; abundance: once; j_gene: TRBJ1-5; CDR3nt: TGTGCCAGCAGCCAGAGGGACAGGGGCTACGGTCAGCCCCAGCATTTT; CDR3aa: CASSQRDRGYGQPQHF
v_gene: TRBV6-5; d_gene: NA; abundance: NA; j_gene: TRBJ1-1; CDR3nt: TGTGCCAGCAGTTTGGACAGACCCGGGCGGAACACTGAAGCTTTCTTT; CDR3aa: CASSLDRPGRNTEAFF
v_gene: TRBV5-4; d_gene: TRBD1; abundance: once; j_gene: TRBJ1-6; CDR3nt: TGTGCCAGCAGCATATGGACAGGGAACTCACCCCTCCACTTT; CDR3aa: CASSIWTGNSPLHF
v_gene: TRBV5-1; d_gene: TRBD2; abundance: NA; j_gene: TRBJ2-1; CDR3nt: TGCGCCAGCAGCCCCGGTCCCTTAGCGGGCTCTTACAATGAGCAGTTCTTC; CDR3aa: CASSPGPLAGSYNEQFF
v_gene: TRBV2; d_gene: TRBD1; abundance: NA; j_gene: TRBJ2-5; CDR3nt: TGTGCCAGCAGGCCCACCGGGACAGTGGAGACCCAGTACTTC; CDR3aa: CASRPTGTVETQYF
v_gene: TRBV4-1; d_gene: NA; abundance: NA; j_gene: TRBJ1-1; CDR3nt: TGCGCCAGCAGCCAAGATTTAGGGGCAACTGAAGCTTTCTTT; CDR3aa: CASSQDLGATEAFF
v_gene: TRBV7-3; d_gene: TRBD2; abundance: few; j_gene: TRBJ2-3; CDR3nt: TGTGCCAGCGTTCCGATAGCGGGGGGCGATACGCAGTATTTT; CDR3aa: CASVPIAGGDTQYF
v_gene: TRBV30; d_gene: NA; abundance: NA; j_gene: TRBJ2-5; CDR3nt: TGTGCCTGGAGTGGAACGGAGGCCCAGTACTTC; CDR3aa: CAWSGTEAQYF
v_gene: TRBV11-2; d_gene: TRBD2; abundance: once; j_gene: TRBJ2-1; CDR3nt: TGTGCCAGCAGCCAAATAGCGGGCCCCTACAATGAGCAGTTCTTC; CDR3aa: CASSQIAGPYNEQFF
v_gene: TRBV19; d_gene: NA; abundance: NA; j_gene: TRBJ2-2; CDR3nt: TGTGCCAGTAGTATAGGGGGGGTAGGGGAGCTGTTTTTT; CDR3aa: CASSIGGVGELFF
v_gene: TRBV2; d_gene: NA; abundance: NA; j_gene: TRBJ1-2; CDR3nt: TGTGCCAGCAGGTCGACTATCGCTAACTATGGCTACACCTTC; CDR3aa: CASRSTIANYGYTF
v_gene: TRBV5-5; d_gene: NA; abundance: NA; j_gene: TRBJ2-2; CDR3nt: TGTGCCAGCAGCCCGACAATTTCCGGGGAGCTGTTTTTT; CDR3aa: CASSPTISGELFF
v_gene: TRBV7-2; d_gene: NA; abundance: NA; j_gene: TRBJ2-7; CDR3nt: TGTGCCAGCAGCGGGGGACTTTCCTACGAGCAGTACTTC; CDR3aa: CASSGGLSYEQYF
v_gene: TRBV24-1; d_gene: NA; abundance: NA; j_gene: TRBJ1-5; CDR3nt: TGTGCCACCAGTGCAGGGAATAGCAATCAGCCCCAGCATTTT; CDR3aa: CATSAGNSNQPQHF
v_gene: TRBV9; d_gene: NA; abundance: NA; j_gene: TRBJ2-7; CDR3nt: TGTGCCAGCAGCGTAGCGCCACAGGACTACGAGCAGTACTTC; CDR3aa: CASSVAPQDYEQYF
v_gene: TRBV20-1; d_gene: NA; abundance: NA; j_gene: TRBJ2-7; CDR3nt: TGCAGTGCTAGTGGATGGGTTGGGGGCCACGAGCAGTACTTC; CDR3aa: CSASGWVGGHEQYF
v_gene: TRBV11-2; d_gene: NA; abundance: few; j_gene: TRBJ2-2; CDR3nt: TGTGCCAGCAGCCCCCAGGGCGGGGAGCTGTTTTTT; CDR3aa: CASSPQGGELFF
v_gene: TRBV11-2; d_gene: NA; abundance: NA; j_gene: TRBJ1-6; CDR3nt: TGTGCCAGCAGCCTCCGGGGGGGTTATTCACCCCTCCACTTT; CDR3aa: CASSLRGGYSPLHF
v_gene: TRBV5-4; d_gene: NA; abundance: NA; j_gene: TRBJ1-1; CDR3nt: TGTGCCAGCAGCCCAGGGGTTATGAACACTGAAGCTTTCTTT; CDR3aa: CASSPGVMNTEAFF